This T cell receptor (beta chain) stems from a study of blood T cell repertoires in COVID-19. Germline CDR1 is LNHDA and CDR2 is SQIVND (reference sequence). The CDR3 consists of 13 residues. V lost 8 bases and J lost 1, with 12 bases in between. Only in-frame clones appear in the TCRdb table, and some are missing; sequencing was by immunoSEQ multiplex PCR. The sample has under 200,000 clones, roughly 90% seen once. Everyone who took part was roughly 18 to 100 years old, and they came from 20 to 25 US areas. The receptor's source is a woman aged 50 to 60 who had recovered from COVID-19. The source material was PBMCs or T cells enriched from blood (not recorded which). This chain links TRBV19 with TRBJ2-7; D unclear. In DNA, the CDR3 is TGTGCCAGTCGACAAGGCCCGTCCTACGAGCAGTACTTC. Amino acids: CASRQGPSYEQYF.